Listed here are 2 T cell receptor beta chains from one sample, sequenced in a study of blood T cell repertoires in COVID-19. Repertoires were generated with immunoSEQ multiplex PCR, while TCRdb's copy carries only in-frame clones and drops some. The sample contains about 330,000 clones, more than 85% of which appear only once. Sequenced input: PBMCs or T cells enriched from blood (not recorded which). These receptors were taken from a young woman who had recovered from COVID-19.

The chain recombines TRBV7-9 with TRBJ1-3; D uncertain. V was cut by 3 bases and J by 0 bases, with 18 bases left in between. This CDR3 contains 18 residues. Germline V gives CDR1 SEHNR, CDR2 FQNEAQ (reference sequence). CDR3 protein: CASSFRPVGKISGNTIYF. Here the CDR3 DNA reads TGTGCCAGCAGCTTCCGACCTGTGGGCAAAATCTCTGGAAACACCATATATTTT.

The chain carries TRBV6-5 and TRBJ2-4; tentatively, D is TRBD2 (6 bases). CDR1 is MNHEY and CDR2 is SVGAGI in the germline V gene. V was cut by 6 bases and J by 0 bases, with 12 bases left in between. This CDR3 spans 15 amino acids. CDR3 amino acids: CASSLGRLAKNIQYF. The CDR3 DNA reads TGTGCCAGCAGCCTGGGGAGGCTAGCCAAAAACATTCAGTACTTC.